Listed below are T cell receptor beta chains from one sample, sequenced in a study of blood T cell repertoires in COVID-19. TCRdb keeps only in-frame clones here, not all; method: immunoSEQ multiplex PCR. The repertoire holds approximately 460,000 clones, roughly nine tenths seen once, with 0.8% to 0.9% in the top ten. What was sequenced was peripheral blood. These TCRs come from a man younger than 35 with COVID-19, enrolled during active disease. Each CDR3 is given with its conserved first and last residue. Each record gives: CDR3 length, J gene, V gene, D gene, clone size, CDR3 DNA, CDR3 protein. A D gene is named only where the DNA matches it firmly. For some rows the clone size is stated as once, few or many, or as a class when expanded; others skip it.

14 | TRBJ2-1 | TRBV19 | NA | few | TGTGCCAGTAGTCCATCGACTAGCTACAATGAGCAGTTCTTC | CASSPSTSYNEQFF
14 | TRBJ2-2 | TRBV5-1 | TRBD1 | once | TGCGCCAGCAGCTGGGGACAGGGAACCGGGGAGCTGTTTTTT | CASSWGQGTGELFF
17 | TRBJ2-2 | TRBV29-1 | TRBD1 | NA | TGCAGCGTTGAAGGGCCGGGACAGGGGTCGAACACCGGGGAGCTGTTTTTT | CSVEGPGQGSNTGELFF
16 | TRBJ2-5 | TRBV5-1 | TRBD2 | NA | TGCGCCAGCAGCTTGGCCGCCGGAGGGCGGGGGGAGACCCAGTACTTC | CASSLAAGGRGETQYF
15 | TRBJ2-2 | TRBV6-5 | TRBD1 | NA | TGTGCCAGCAGTCGGGACAGTTTGAACACCGGGGAGCTGTTTTTT | CASSRDSLNTGELFF
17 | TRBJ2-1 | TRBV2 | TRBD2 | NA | TGTGCCAGCAGGGGGCTACGGCGGGAGAGGAAAACCAATGAGCAGTTCTTC | CASRGLRRERKTNEQFF
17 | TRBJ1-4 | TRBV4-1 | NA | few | TGCGCCAGCAGCCAAGGTCTCCCAACACCAACTAATGAAAAACTGTTTTTT | CASSQGLPTPTNEKLFF
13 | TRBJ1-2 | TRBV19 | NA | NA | TGTGCCAGTAGTCTACAGGGAATCTATGGCTACACCTTC | CASSLQGIYGYTF
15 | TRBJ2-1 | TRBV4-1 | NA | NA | TGCGCCAGCAGCCAAGTGCTCAGCTCCTACAATGAGCAGTTCTTC | CASSQVLSSYNEQFF
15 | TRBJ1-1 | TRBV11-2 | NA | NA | TGTGCCAGCAGCTTAGGGCCAACCCAGAACACTGAAGCTTTCTTT | CASSLGPTQNTEAFF
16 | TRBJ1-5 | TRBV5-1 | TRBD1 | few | TGCGCCAGCAGCTTGGAAGTCAGGGGGCACAATCAGCCCCAGCATTTT | CASSLEVRGHNQPQHF
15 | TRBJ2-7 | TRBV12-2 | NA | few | TGTGCAAGTCGCTTAGGACTAGCGGGGGTGTACGAGCAGTACTTC | CASRLGLAGVYEQYF
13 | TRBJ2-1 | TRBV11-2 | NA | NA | TGTGCCAGCAGCTCCCACTCCTACAATGAGCAGTTCTTC | CASSSHSYNEQFF
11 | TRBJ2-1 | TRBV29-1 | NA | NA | TGCACGGTTAGCAGCTACAATGAGCAGTTCTTC | CTVSSYNEQFF
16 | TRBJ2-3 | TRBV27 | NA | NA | TGTGCCAGCAGCAGTTCCCAGGGTCGTGGCACAGATACGCAGTATTTT | CASSSSQGRGTDTQYF
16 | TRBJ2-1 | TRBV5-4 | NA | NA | TGTGCCAGCAGCCTCGTCCTAGCGTCCCCCACCGATGAGCAGTTCTTC | CASSLVLASPTDEQFF
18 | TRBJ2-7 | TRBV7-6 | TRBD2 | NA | TGTGCCAGCAGCTTAGCGTCGGGACTAGCGAAGGCCACCTACGAGCAGTACTTC | CASSLASGLAKATYEQYF
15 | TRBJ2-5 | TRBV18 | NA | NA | TGTGCCAGCTCACCCGCGGGCACTACCCAAGAGACCCAGTACTTC | CASSPAGTTQETQYF
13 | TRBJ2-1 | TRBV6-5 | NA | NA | TGTGCCAGCAGTTACGGGCTCAACAATGAGCAGTTCTTC | CASSYGLNNEQFF
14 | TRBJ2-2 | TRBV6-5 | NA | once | TGTGCCAGCACTGGACAGCCGAACACCGGGGAGCTGTTTTTT | CASTGQPNTGELFF
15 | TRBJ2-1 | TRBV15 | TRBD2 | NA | TGTGCCACCAGCAGAGATCTAGCGGGAGCTTGGGAGCAGTTCTTC | CATSRDLAGAWEQFF
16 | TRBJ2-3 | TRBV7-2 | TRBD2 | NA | TGTGCCAGCAGCTCGACTAGCGGGAGGAGCACAGATACGCAGTATTTT | CASSSTSGRSTDTQYF
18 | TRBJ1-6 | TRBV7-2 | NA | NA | TGTGCCAGCAGCTTAATTGCTTTTTTCGCCCCAGGGTTGTCACCCCTCCACTTT | CASSLIAFFAPGLSPLHF
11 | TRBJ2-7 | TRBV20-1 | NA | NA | TGCAGTGCTAAAAGTGGCCACGAGCAGTACTTC | CSAKSGHEQYF
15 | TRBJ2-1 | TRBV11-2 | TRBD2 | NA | TGTGCCAGCAGTTGGACTAGCGGGGGGGCCAGTGAGCAGTTCTTC | CASSWTSGGASEQFF
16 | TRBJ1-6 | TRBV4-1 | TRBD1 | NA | TGCGCCAGCAGCTCCTTCCGGGACAGCGATAATTCACCCCTCCACTTT | CASSSFRDSDNSPLHF
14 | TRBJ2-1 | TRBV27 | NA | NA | TGTGCCAGCAGCCCGCAGGGGCCGTACAATGAGCAGTTCTTC | CASSPQGPYNEQFF
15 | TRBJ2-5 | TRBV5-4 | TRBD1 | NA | TGTGCCAGCAGCCCATCGACAGGGTCAAGGGAGACCCAGTACTTC | CASSPSTGSRETQYF
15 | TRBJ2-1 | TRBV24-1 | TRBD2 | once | TGTGCCACCAGTGAGCAGCGGGAGGACTACAATGAGCAGTTCTTC | CATSEQREDYNEQFF